This T cell receptor (beta chain) was recovered during a study of molecular identifiers for immune sequencing clone quantification. Libraries of bulk TCR were made by previously described methods (with listed TCR primers). TCRdb re-derived calls from the PCR reads in MiXCR, one entry per CDR3 protein. The data contain about half a million distinct CDR3 sequences, about a fifth of them singletons. The CDR3 spans 17 residues. CDR1 and CDR2 from the germline V gene are SQVTM and ANQGSEA. Trimming stripped 6 bases from V and 0 bases from J, with 22 bases between. This clonotype came up a few times. Its antigen remains unidentified. Investigators produced naive CD8 libraries from roughly 20,000 to 1,000,000 sorted cells, drawing on 10%, 30% or 50% RNA. Study-wide results and limits: Whereas naive cells kept under 1% of molecules in clones above 20 RNA copies, such clones held over 99% in effectors.

The sample consisted of naive CD8+ T cells from blood, with Jurkat cell RNA spiked in. The sample's subset: FACS-sorted CD8+CD4-CCR7+CD45RA+ naive T cells. This receptor was taken from a human donor in good health. Some libraries in this study had Jurkat cell RNA spiked in. The chain combines TRBV29-1 with TRBJ2-3; maybe TRBD1 (5 bases). CDR3 residues: CSVSGHQGPPSTDTQYF. DNA for the CDR3: TGCAGCGTGAGTGGGCACCAGGGTCCTCCTAGCACAGATACGCAGTATTTT.